Below, one T cell receptor beta chain is given with its context. Its target is unknown. This entry is derived from a study of cytomegalovirus exposure and HLA in healthy donors. Study observations and caveats: When a later analysis was performed, an Asian-associated ancestry cluster reportedly had fewer N-insertions than the roughly 670-donor mean. A missense DCLRE1C variant was associated with V- and J-gene trimming of TCR beta chains in a later analysis, and an independent cohort replicated the association. CMV serostatus was the sole immune exposure information available.

The CDR3 is 15 residues long. In the PCR, 60 Vbeta and 13 Jbeta primers were used. The assay was immunoSEQ multiplex PCR, and TCRdb's table has in-frame clones only and misses some. The data show roughly 80,000 clones, roughly 79% seen once. J is TRBJ1-2 and V is TRBV21-1. TRBV21-1 is described as a pseudogene. The sample comprised PBMCs. The source is a woman aged 30 to 39 in good health and CMV-seronegative. The CDR3 DNA sequence: TGTGCCAGCAGCTCCCGGGGGGGGCCCCTCTATGGCTACACCTTC. Amino acids: CASSSRGGPLYGYTF.